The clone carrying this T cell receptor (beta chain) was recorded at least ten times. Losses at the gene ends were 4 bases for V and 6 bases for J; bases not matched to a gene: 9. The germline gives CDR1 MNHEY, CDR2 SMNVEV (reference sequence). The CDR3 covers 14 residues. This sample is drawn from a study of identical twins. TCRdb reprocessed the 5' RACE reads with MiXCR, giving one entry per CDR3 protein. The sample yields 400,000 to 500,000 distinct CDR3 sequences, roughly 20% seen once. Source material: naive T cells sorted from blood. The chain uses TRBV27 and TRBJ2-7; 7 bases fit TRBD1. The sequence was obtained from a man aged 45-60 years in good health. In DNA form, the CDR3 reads TGTGCCAGCAGTTGGGGGCTCGGACAGGCCGAGCAGTACTTC. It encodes CASSWGLGQAEQYF.